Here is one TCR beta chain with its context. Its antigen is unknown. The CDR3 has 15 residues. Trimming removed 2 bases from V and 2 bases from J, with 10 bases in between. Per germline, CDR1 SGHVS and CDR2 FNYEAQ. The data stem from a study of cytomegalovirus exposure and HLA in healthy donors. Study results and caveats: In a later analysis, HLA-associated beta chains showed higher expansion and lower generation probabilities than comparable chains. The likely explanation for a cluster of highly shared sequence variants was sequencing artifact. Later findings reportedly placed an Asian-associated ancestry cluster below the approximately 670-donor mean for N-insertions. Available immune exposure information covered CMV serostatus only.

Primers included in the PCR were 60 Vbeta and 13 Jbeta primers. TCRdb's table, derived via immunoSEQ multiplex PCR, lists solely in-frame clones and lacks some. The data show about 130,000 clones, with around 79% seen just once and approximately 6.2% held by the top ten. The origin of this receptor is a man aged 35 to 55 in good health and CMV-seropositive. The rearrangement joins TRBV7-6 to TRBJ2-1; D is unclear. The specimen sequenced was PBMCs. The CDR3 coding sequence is TGTGCCAGCAGCTTAAGTATTGGCCCCTACAATGAGCAGTTCTTC. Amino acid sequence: CASSLSIGPYNEQFF.